These T cell receptor beta chains were read from a single sample in a study of cytomegalovirus exposure and HLA in healthy donors. Assay used: immunoSEQ multiplex PCR; TCRdb lists only in-frame clones, some missing. Here the sample spans more than 250,000 clones, about nine tenths being singletons. The sample was PBMCs. These receptors were obtained from a woman aged 18-29 years in good health and CMV-seronegative. Both conserved end residues are part of each CDR3. A D gene is named only where the DNA matches it firmly. Some rows mark clone size as missing; the rest say once, few, many or name a class of expanded clone.

J	size	D	V	CDR3	DNA
TRBJ2-2	-	-	TRBV27	CASSLRYTGELFF	TGTGCCAGCAGTTTACGTTACACCGGGGAGCTGTTTTTT
TRBJ2-1	once	-	TRBV5-6	CASSPGARRQFF	TGTGCCAGCAGCCCAGGGGCCCGCCGGCAGTTCTTC
TRBJ1-2	-	TRBD1	TRBV5-6	CASSFQGQDYGYTF	TGTGCCAGCAGCTTCCAGGGACAGGACTATGGCTACACCTTC
TRBJ1-2	few	-	TRBV4-2	CASSQGEGANYGYTF	TGTGCCAGCAGCCAAGGGGAAGGGGCGAACTATGGCTACACCTTC
TRBJ2-1	-	TRBD2	TRBV7-2	CASSLVGSGILGYNEQFF	TGTGCCAGCAGCTTAGTTGGAAGCGGGATTCTGGGCTACAATGAGCAGTTCTTC
TRBJ1-2	once	-	TRBV4-3	CASSQDGGLTYGYTF	TGCGCCAGCAGCCAAGATGGAGGACTGACGTATGGCTACACCTTC
TRBJ2-7	-	-	TRBV27	CASSLAEGPYEQYF	TGTGCCAGCAGTTTAGCGGAGGGCCCCTACGAGCAGTACTTC
TRBJ2-3	-	-	TRBV9	CASSVVGLSGDTQYF	TGTGCCAGCAGCGTAGTGGGGCTGAGTGGAGATACGCAGTATTTT
TRBJ1-5	-	TRBD1	TRBV5-1	CASSLEGTGGDQPQHF	TGCGCCAGCAGCTTGGAGGGGACAGGGGGCGATCAGCCCCAGCATTTT
TRBJ2-7	once	TRBD2	TRBV18	CASSPPLGSGSYEQYF	TGTGCCAGCTCACCACCCCTGGGTAGCGGGAGCTACGAGCAGTACTTC
TRBJ2-7	few	-	TRBV6-5	CASSPGGYYEQYF	TGTGCCAGCAGCCCCGGCGGCTACTACGAGCAGTACTTC
TRBJ2-5	-	TRBD2	TRBV5-1	CASSLAAGGGETQYF	TGCGCCAGCAGCTTGGCCGCGGGAGGAGGGGAGACCCAGTACTTC
TRBJ2-3	-	TRBD2	TRBV7-9	CASSSSGSTDTQYF	TGTGCCAGCAGCTCTAGCGGGAGCACAGATACGCAGTATTTT
TRBJ2-1	-	TRBD2	TRBV28	CASSLSVLAGGKGRNEQFF	TGTGCCAGCAGTTTAAGTGTATTAGCGGGAGGAAAAGGGAGGAATGAGCAGTTCTTC
TRBJ2-6	-	-	TRBV27	CASSPLVRGANVLTF	TGTGCCAGCAGTCCGCTGGTGCGCGGGGCCAACGTCCTGACTTTC
TRBJ2-1	once	TRBD1	TRBV7-3	CASSLMGTGWDEQFF	TGTGCCAGCAGCTTAATGGGGACAGGGTGGGATGAGCAGTTCTTC
TRBJ1-2	-	TRBD1	TRBV5-6	CASSFQDRPYGYTF	TGTGCCAGCAGCTTTCAGGACAGGCCGTATGGCTACACCTTC
TRBJ2-3	-	-	TRBV6-5	CASSGRGSDTQYF	TGTGCCAGCTCCGGGCGGGGCTCCGATACGCAGTATTTT
TRBJ1-1	-	-	TRBV21-1	CASGSTGTPRKQRNTEAFF	TGTGCCAGCGGATCGACAGGGACGCCTAGAAAACAGAGGAACACTGAAGCTTTCTTT
TRBJ2-7	-	-	TRBV10-3	CAITRTESSYEQYF	TGTGCCATCACCAGGACAGAGAGCTCCTACGAGCAGTACTTC
TRBJ2-2	-	TRBD2	TRBV7-3	CASSSGTSGNTGELFF	TGTGCCAGCAGCTCCGGGACTAGCGGTAACACCGGGGAGCTGTTTTTT
TRBJ2-7	-	-	TRBV7-3	CASSLQEDSEQYF	TGTGCCAGCAGCTTACAGGAAGACAGCGAGCAGTACTTC
TRBJ1-4	-	TRBD1	TRBV7-8	CASSYTRGFANEKLFF	TGTGCCAGCAGCTATACCAGGGGGTTTGCTAATGAAAAACTGTTTTTT